The T cell receptor (beta chain) described here comes from a study of cytomegalovirus exposure and HLA in healthy donors (TCRdb year 2017). Background for the entire study: In an earlier analysis of approximately 500 of the donors, 276 Gb of sequence data and roughly 100 million unique TCR beta sequences from roughly 180 million T cells were reported. An early release covering roughly 580 HLA-typed donors comprised around 300 gigabases of sequencing data and approximately 80 million unique TCR sequences. Of the approximately 400 genotyped donors, 70% to 90% were placed in the genetic ancestry cluster associated with self-reported Caucasian donors. The study aimed to test whether signatures of past pathogen exposure could be identified by cataloging public T cell receptors. The study profiled the T cell repertoires of 666 subjects by immunosequencing and related them to cytomegalovirus serostatus. Along with the roughly 610-subject first cohort, a separate validation cohort of around 120 different subjects was used. High-throughput TCR immunosequencing, statistical association of individual TCRs with disease status, and machine learning were combined to predict cytomegalovirus infection status. In a later analysis, previously published TCR beta repertoires from roughly 710 donors were re-analyzed and high-resolution HLA genotyping was added so that TCR occurrence patterns could be studied. Rather than drawing on any new phenotypic data, the later analysis identified candidate immune exposures from TCR beta sequences and the way those sequences occurred across donors. An earlier analysis of several hundred of the donors used high-throughput TCR beta sequencing to judge whether each TCR beta V gene segment behaved as functional or pseudogenic. Donor age, sex, ethnicity and CMV serostatus were collected together with the repertoire data. A later genetic analysis used genome-wide SNP genotypes for about 60% of the roughly 670 donors, treating that subset as a discovery cohort. All discovery cohort repertoires had been generated on a single sequencing platform. HLA typing included class I and class II loci at four-digit resolution. The number of typed donors differed by locus: about 620-640 for A, B, C, DRB1 and DQB1; some 500 for DQA1; fewer than 610 for DPA1; and roughly 470 for DPB1. Because of strong linkage in the cohort, a few DR-DQ haplotypes were treated as single units for association and clustering. Among some 400 genotyped donors of the cohort, an average of around 240,000 unique TCR beta nucleotide sequences were sequenced per donor, roughly 20% of them non-productive. What the research found in general, with its limitations: According to a later analysis, parvovirus B19, influenza, CMV and Epstein-Barr virus appeared linked to several top co-occurrence clusters. The classifier was reported to diagnose cytomegalovirus status with high specificity and sensitivity in both the original cohort and the validation cohort. A group of highly shared sequence variants was considered likely to be a technical artifact of the sequencing pipeline. Because some donors lacked HLA typing at each locus, the association tests relied only on the typed subset. In a later analysis, HLA-associated TCR beta chains showed more clonal expansion and lower generation probabilities than non-associated chains that were equally common. According to the authors, the approach could potentially be generalized to other disease states and immunological phenotypes. Because counts were too low, about 17 rarely observed V segments, including chromosome 9 orphons, were excluded from the earlier analysis of fewer than 650 of the donors. An earlier analysis of approximately 590 of the donors showed that most TCR beta V segments appeared in productive rearrangements either about 87% or about 30% of the time, which broadly matched IMGT annotations. A later analysis associated 15,000 or so TCR beta sequences with specific HLA alleles at a false discovery rate of 0.05. CMV serostatus was the only immune exposure information available for the cohort. The study gave a list of some 150 TCR beta chains associated with cytomegalovirus. Some IMGT-functional V segments, including TRBV6-2 and TRBV6-3, could not be distinguished by the 87-base-pair reads and were therefore excluded. According to a later analysis, TCR association rates differed among HLA loci, with DRB1 alleles showing the most associated TCRs and HLA-C alleles showing the fewest. Roughly uniform sequencing depth across donors was assumed in presence/absence analyses, although this assumption may not hold. When HLA alleles, especially DR and DQ, strongly co-occurred, attributing TCR associations to individual alleles was difficult. Compared with the approximately 670-donor mean, donors in an Asian-associated ancestry cluster had fewer N-insertions in productive TCRs, according to a later genetic analysis. While some public TCRs were present in many individuals, most TCR sequences turned up only very rarely across donors. V-gene and J-gene trimming of TCR beta chains was associated with a missense DCLRE1C variant in a later genetic analysis, and the association was replicated in an independent cohort. Three of the identified cytomegalovirus-associated TCR beta chains were confirmed in vitro to be specific for cytomegalovirus antigens. In a later analysis, most CMV-associated TCR beta chains were found to appear HLA-restricted, with HLA associations seemingly driven largely by CMV exposure. Linkage disequilibrium might explain the correlated functional status among segregating V segments, but an unknown experimental factor could not be excluded. Only TCR beta chains were sequenced in this cohort, and the absence of alpha or paired-chain data limited detectable features. A further reported finding was that TCR beta sequences accurately predicted the HLA-A and HLA-B alleles for most subjects in the first cohort.

To prepare the library, the immunoSEQ multiplex PCR assay was applied. A mixture of 60 forward primers for TCR Vbeta segments and 13 reverse primers for TCR Jbeta segments was used in the multiplex PCR. A multiplex PCR assay on genomic DNA amplified the CDR3 region of rearranged TCR beta genes. On the Illumina HiSeq System, the amplified TCR beta libraries were sequenced as 87-base-pair reads. In the paper's pipeline: Across the 666 repertoires, a later analysis counted 80 million or so unique TCR beta chains, 9.5 million to 13 million of which were shared by at least two donors. Raw reads were error-corrected and collapsed into unique sequences with a nearest-neighbor algorithm that merged closely related sequences to remove PCR and sequencing errors. To assign V, D and J gene segments, CDR3 sequences were aligned to IMGT reference sequences. For a sequence to be retained, at least a six-nucleotide match to both a V gene segment and a J gene segment was required. Rearrangements were classified as productive when the CDR3 lacked stop codons and remained in frame with V and J, and all other rearrangements were classified as non-productive. CDR3 was defined by IMGT convention, running from the second conserved V-encoded cysteine to the conserved J-encoded phenylalanine. In an earlier analysis of approximately 500 of the donors, sequences lacking an unambiguous match to a single V gene segment were excluded. In an earlier analysis of 587 of the donors, V segments were called functional above 56.7% productive rearrangements and were called segregating when the between-donor standard deviation exceeded 5%. A statistical classification framework was developed to diagnose cytomegalovirus status using the catalog of TCR beta chain sequences. In a later analysis, V and J genes were assigned by comparing TCR nucleotide sequences against IMGT/GENE-DB human TR gene sequences. The TCRdist pipeline was used in a later analysis to assign CDR3 sequences and most-parsimonious VDJ recombination scenarios. In a later analysis, every TCR beta chain was defined by the combination of its CDR3 amino acid sequence and its V-gene family, and reads without a unique V-gene family were dropped. A later analysis removed 600 or so highly shared, low-generation-probability nucleotide sequences to deal with suspected cross-contamination and a sequencing artifact. In a later analysis, a clonal expansion index for each public chain was calculated from normalized within-repertoire ranks of inferred template counts. In a later analysis, generation probabilities were computed using a VDJ recombination model fitted to out-of-frame rearrangements, and the results were checked against IGoR. In a later analysis, hypergeometric tests were used to score TCR-TCR, TCR-HLA and TCR-CMV co-occurrence, with a repertoire-size bias correction applied to TCR pairs. False discovery rates were estimated in a later analysis by permuting HLA or CMV assignments 20 times. In a later analysis, co-occurring TCRs were grouped using DBSCAN, and TCRdist sequence similarity was added for clustering within HLA-allele-positive subsets. Co-occurrence clustering excluded repertoires with fewer than 30,000 or more than 120,000 public chains, plus five with anomalous nucleotide sharing. Not all clones reach the TCRdb copy of this immuneACCESS table, which keeps in-frame sequences only. Checked studies attribute under half of the gap to unresolved V genes and leave the rest unexplained. The D gene and trimming were derived from the DNA, and the V and J assignments and clone size from that table. The sample contains more than 150,000 clones, 81% of them found a single time. The leading ten clones occupy approximately 1.2% of the sample.

The cysteine opens and the phenylalanine closes a CDR3 of 16 amino acids. Solely the CDR3 DNA is kept, with 48 bases framed from the first base. Per the germline V gene (reference sequence), SEHNR is the CDR1 and FQNEAQ is the CDR2. V is pruned by 3 bases and J by 5 bases, leaving 12 bases of the junction without a gene match. In total, approximately 690 healthy bone marrow donors made up the cohort. At the time of sampling, every cohort member was nominally healthy, though immune exposures that went unrecorded were likely present. The donor was CMV seropositive and belonged to the group of 250 to 300 seropositive cohort members. A peripheral blood sample was provided by each donor, and peripheral blood mononuclear cells were used for TCR beta sequencing. Genomic DNA extraction from the blood cell samples was performed with the Qiagen DNeasy Blood Extraction Kit. A note on this clone: No cognate antigen has been identified for it. Nothing much larger sits one base from this clone, and base qualities are not available.

The receptor was derived from a man aged 50 or older in good health and CMV-seropositive. Material: PBMCs. Here the chain combines TRBV7-9 and TRBJ2-5, and 7 junctional nucleotides match TRBD2. CDR3 reads: CASSFYQGPGGETQYF. The DNA sequence follows: TGTGCCAGCAGCTTCTACCAGGGACCCGGGGGGGAGACCCAGTACTTC.